Listed below are T cell receptor beta chains from one sample, sequenced in a study of blood T cells in healthy people across ages. TCRdb reprocessed the 5' RACE reads via MiXCR and lists one record per CDR3 protein. The sample yields about 1,400,000 distinct CDR3 sequences, 35% to 45% seen once. Sequencing was done on a sample of blood. The source of these receptors is a woman younger than 35 in good health. Each CDR3 is given with its conserved first and last residue. A D gene is named only where the DNA matches it firmly. Expanded clones get a size class; other rows say once, few or many, or leave the size out.

v_call	clone_size	j_call	d_call	cdr3_aa	cdr3_nt
TRBV6-5	few	TRBJ1-4	.	CASSRTREKLFF	TGTGCCAGCAGTCGGACACGGGAAAAACTGTTTTTT
TRBV7-8	.	TRBJ1-5	TRBD1	CASSLDREAVKPQHF	TGTGCCAGCAGCCTGGACAGGGAGGCGGTGAAGCCCCAGCATTTT
TRBV6-1	few	TRBJ2-6	.	CASSEARGANVLTF	TGTGCCAGCAGTGAAGCTCGGGGGGCCAACGTCCTGACTTTC
TRBV10-3	few	TRBJ2-3	.	CAIRLAPSTDTQYF	TGTGCCATCAGATTAGCTCCTAGCACAGATACGCAGTATTTT
TRBV30	.	TRBJ2-5	.	CAWSVRMRETQYF	TGTGCCTGGAGTGTACGTATGCGGGAGACCCAGTACTTC
TRBV5-1	.	TRBJ2-7	TRBD2	CASSSTSGYSYEQYF	TGCGCCAGCAGCTCGACTAGCGGGTACTCCTACGAGCAGTACTTC
TRBV20-1	few	TRBJ2-3	.	CSASLPLIRADTQYF	TGCAGTGCTAGCCTGCCCCTGATCCGCGCAGATACGCAGTATTTT
TRBV28	.	TRBJ1-5	TRBD1	CASSSPGQGTGAPQHF	TGTGCCAGCAGTTCCCCGGGACAGGGTACGGGGGCGCCCCAGCATTTT
TRBV29-1	many	TRBJ2-7	.	CSVRTAYEQYF	TGCAGCGTTCGGACAGCGTACGAGCAGTACTTC
TRBV2	once	TRBJ2-5	TRBD2	CANQRESINEQYF	TGTGCCAATCAGCGGGAAAGTATCAATGAGCAGTACTTC
TRBV20-1	.	TRBJ2-7	TRBD2	CSATTSGPSSYEQYF	TGCAGTGCTACGACTAGCGGCCCTTCTTCCTACGAGCAGTACTTC
TRBV29-1	few	TRBJ2-5	.	CSVLRGGLTQETQYF	TGCAGCGTTCTCCGAGGGGGACTCACCCAAGAGACCCAGTACTTC